This TCR beta chain is drawn from a study of cytomegalovirus exposure and HLA in healthy donors. Method: immunoSEQ multiplex PCR; TCRdb's copy keeps in-frame clones and lacks some. Among more than 50,000 clones listed, 91% were seen once. The CDR3 has 15 residues. The V and J ends lost 3 bases and 7 bases, in that order; junction bases with no gene match: 9. The germline V gene encodes CDR1 MGHRA and CDR2 YSYEKL. Overall study findings and caveats: Researchers catalogued about 150 TCR beta chains as cytomegalovirus-associated.

This clone was recorded only once. Its antigen is not identified. This sequence originates from a woman in her 30s in good health and CMV-seronegative. The material sequenced was PBMCs. This chain links TRBV4-1 with TRBJ2-7, with TRBD1 identical over 10 bases. Here the CDR3 reads CASSQDKGQGFEQYF. CDR3 in DNA: TGCGCCAGCAGCCAGGATAAGGGACAGGGGTTTGAGCAGTACTTC.